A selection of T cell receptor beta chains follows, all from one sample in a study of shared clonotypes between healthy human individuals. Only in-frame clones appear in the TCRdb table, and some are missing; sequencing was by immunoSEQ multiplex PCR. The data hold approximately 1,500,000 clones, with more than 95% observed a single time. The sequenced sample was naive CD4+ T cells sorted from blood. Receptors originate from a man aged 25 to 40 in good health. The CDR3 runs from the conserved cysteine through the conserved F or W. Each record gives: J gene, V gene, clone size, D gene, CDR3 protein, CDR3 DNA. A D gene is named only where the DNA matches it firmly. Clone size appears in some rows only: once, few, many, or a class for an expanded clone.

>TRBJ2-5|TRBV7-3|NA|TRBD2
CASSLTRSSGYQETQYF
TGTGCCAGCAGCTTAACTAGGTCTAGCGGGTACCAAGAGACCCAGTACTTC
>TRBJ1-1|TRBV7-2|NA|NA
CASSSGRANTEAFF
TGTGCCAGCAGCTCGGGCAGGGCGAACACTGAAGCTTTCTTT
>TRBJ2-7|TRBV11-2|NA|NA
CASSRAGPGRSYEQYF
TGTGCCAGCAGCCGCGCGGGGCCAGGGAGAAGCTACGAGCAGTACTTC
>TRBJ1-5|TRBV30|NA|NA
CAWSAGGFSNQPQHF
TGTGCCTGGAGTGCCGGGGGGTTTAGCAATCAGCCCCAGCATTTT
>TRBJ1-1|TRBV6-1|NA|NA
CASSEGWGGTEAFF
TGTGCCAGCAGTGAAGGGTGGGGCGGAACTGAAGCTTTCTTT
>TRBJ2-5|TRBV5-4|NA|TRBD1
CASSRTGRQETQYF
TGTGCCAGCAGCCGGACAGGTCGTCAAGAGACCCAGTACTTC
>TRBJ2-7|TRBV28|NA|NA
CASSSPPAASYEQYF
TGTGCCAGCAGTTCCCCCCCCGCAGCCTCCTACGAGCAGTACTTC
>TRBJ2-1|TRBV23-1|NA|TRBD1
CASIQTPGTGGRREQFF
TGCGCCAGCATTCAAACCCCCGGGACAGGGGGGCGCCGTGAGCAGTTCTTC
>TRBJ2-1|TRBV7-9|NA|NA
CASSSRQVGHNEQFF
TGTGCCAGCAGCTCGCGACAGGTCGGCCACAATGAGCAGTTCTTC
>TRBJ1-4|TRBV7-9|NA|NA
CASSLGPRGRETLFF
TGTGCCAGCAGCTTAGGCCCCCGTGGTCGTGAAACACTGTTTTTT
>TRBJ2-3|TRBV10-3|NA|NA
CATIKTAPGADTQYF
TGTGCCACCATCAAAACAGCTCCGGGGGCGGATACGCAGTATTTT
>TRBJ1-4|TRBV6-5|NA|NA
CASSEPRREKLFF
TGTGCCAGCAGTGAACCGCGAAGGGAAAAACTGTTTTTT
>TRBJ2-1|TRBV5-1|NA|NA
CASSLRRGNEQFF
TGCGCCAGCAGCTTGAGACGTGGCAATGAGCAGTTCTTC
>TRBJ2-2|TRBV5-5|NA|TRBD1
CASSHRNRGNTGELFF
TGTGCCAGCAGCCATAGAAACAGGGGTAACACCGGGGAGCTGTTTTTT
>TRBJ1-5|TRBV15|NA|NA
CATSRDPGASNQPQHF
TGTGCCACCAGCAGAGACCCCGGCGCTAGCAATCAGCCCCAGCATTTT
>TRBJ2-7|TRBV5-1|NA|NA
CASSFRGDSREQYF
TGCGCCAGCAGCTTCAGAGGGGATTCGCGGGAGCAGTACTTC
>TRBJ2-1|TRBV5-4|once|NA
CASSLGSEDYNEQFF
TGTGCCAGCAGCTTGGGATCGGAAGACTACAATGAGCAGTTCTTC
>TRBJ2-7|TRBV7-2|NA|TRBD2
CASSLRAGYGEQYF
TGTGCCAGCAGCTTACGAGCGGGATACGGCGAGCAGTACTTC
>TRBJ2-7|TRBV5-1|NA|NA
CASSHQRGYEQYF
TGCGCCAGCAGCCACCAACGGGGTTACGAGCAGTACTTC
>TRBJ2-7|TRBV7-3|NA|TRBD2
CASRTYGGLAGPYEQYF
TGTGCCAGCAGGACCTATGGGGGCCTAGCGGGTCCCTACGAGCAGTACTTC
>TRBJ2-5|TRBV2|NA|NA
CASILGTETQYF
TGTGCCAGCATCTTAGGGACCGAGACCCAGTACTTC
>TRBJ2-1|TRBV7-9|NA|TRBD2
CASSLAGGPSEQFF
TGTGCCAGCAGCCTAGCGGGGGGCCCCAGTGAGCAGTTCTTC
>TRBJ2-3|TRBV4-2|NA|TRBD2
CASSLGLAGLTDTQYF
TGTGCCAGCAGCCTCGGACTAGCGGGACTCACTGATACGCAGTATTTT
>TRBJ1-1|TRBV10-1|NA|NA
CASRRDGTNTEAFF
TGCGCCAGCAGGCGGGACGGCACGAACACTGAAGCTTTCTTT
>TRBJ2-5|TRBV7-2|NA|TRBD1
CASSKDRGTGETQYF
TGTGCCAGCAGCAAGGACAGGGGTACGGGAGAGACCCAGTACTTC
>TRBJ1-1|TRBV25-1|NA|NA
CASGEGRLGAFF
TGTGCCAGCGGGGAAGGACGGCTAGGGGCTTTCTTT
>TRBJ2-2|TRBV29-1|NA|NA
CSVDRSTGELFF
TGCAGCGTTGATCGTTCCACCGGGGAGCTGTTTTTT
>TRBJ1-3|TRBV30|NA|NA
CAWRRGATIYF
TGTGCCTGGAGGAGGGGGGCCACCATATATTTT
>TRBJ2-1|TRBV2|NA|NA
CASGLLRISNEQFF
TGTGCCAGCGGCCTCCTTAGAATCTCCAATGAGCAGTTCTTC
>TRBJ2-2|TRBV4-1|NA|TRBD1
CASSPRGGRATGELFF
TGCGCCAGCAGCCCCAGAGGGGGCCGGGCAACCGGGGAGCTGTTTTTT
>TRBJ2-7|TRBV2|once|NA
CASSEAPQSYEQYF
TGTGCCAGCAGTGAAGCCCCCCAGTCGTACGAGCAGTACTTC
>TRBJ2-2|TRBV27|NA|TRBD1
CASNPWTGTVNTGELFF
TGTGCCAGCAATCCATGGACCGGGACAGTAAACACCGGGGAGCTGTTTTTT
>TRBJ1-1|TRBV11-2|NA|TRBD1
CASSSYKGLGQGMRTFF
TGTGCCAGCAGCTCCTATAAGGGTTTAGGACAGGGCATGAGAACTTTCTTT
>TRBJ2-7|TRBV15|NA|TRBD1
CATSRVGAGGTEQYF
TGTGCCACCAGCAGAGTGGGGGCAGGGGGTACCGAGCAGTACTTC
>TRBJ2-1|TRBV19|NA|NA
CASCRASSYNEQFF
TGTGCCAGCTGTCGGGCTAGCTCCTACAATGAGCAGTTCTTC
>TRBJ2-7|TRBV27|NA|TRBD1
CASSHPLIRQGASKYYEQYF
TGTGCCAGCAGCCACCCCCTCATTCGACAGGGGGCGTCAAAGTACTACGAGCAGTACTTC